This T cell receptor beta chain was sequenced during a study of blood T cell repertoires in COVID-19 (TCRdb year 2020). For context, the study as a whole: Samples from collaborators originated in the United States, Italy and Spain and spanned both the acute and convalescent phases of COVID-19. The material from the prospective study consisted of cDNA or gDNA derived from T cells, B-cell-depleted T cells, or PBMCs. The dataset comprised deeply sampled blood TCRbeta repertoires from subjects exposed to, actively infected with, or recovered from COVID-19. A freely available public database, intended as a resource for researchers studying the immune response to SARS-CoV-2, is where the repertoires were released. Samples were obtained from the ongoing ImmuneRACE study (first 160 participants) and from about 1,300 subjects provided by 6 global collaborators. Nearly every sample came with metadata listing a de-identified subject ID, COVID-19 status, age in years and sex. HLA class I and class II types, where available, came from metadata supplied by the sample provider rather than from assay-based typing.

The collaborating institutions used their own protocols to collect whole blood in K2EDTA tubes. For TCRbeta analysis, collaborators shipped samples in one of three forms: frozen whole blood, isolated PBMCs, or DNA extracted from either of those sample types. With regard to this clone: No antigen is known for it. No quality values exist for individual bases; no much larger clone is one base distant.

The immunoSEQ Assay, a bias-controlled multiplex PCR, was used to amplify TCRbeta CDR3 regions from genomic DNA. The authors' pipeline ran thus. Nucleated cell counts per sample were estimated from amplification of reference gene primers within the assay. Sequence reads were collapsed and filtered to measure the absolute abundance of every unique TCRbeta CDR3 rearrangement. For each sample, productive Simpson clonality was calculated by taking the square root of Simpson's diversity index across productive rearrangements. The source is immuneACCESS, and TCRdb retained only in-frame sequences with V and J called. Part of the clones is not carried over; for the studies checked, unresolved V genes explain less than half of this, and the remainder is unexplained. V and J calls and clone size are those listed in that table; D and trimming were worked out from the DNA. The sample data list about 130,000 clones, and approximately 74% of these were observed just once. The leading ten clones occupy approximately 2% of the sample.

Clipping removes 1 base from V and 5 bases from J, with 5 as the unmatched junction base count. The germline V gene provides CDR1 SGHVS and CDR2 FNYEAQ. Inclusive of the bounding cysteine and phenylalanine, the CDR3 is 16 residues long. Solely the CDR3 DNA is kept, with 48 bases framed from the first base. Beyond this particular receptor, the publication reports: Clinical and demographic metadata were provided uncurated, with the amount varying by source and participant.

The specimen was peripheral blood. This receptor was taken from a woman in her 70s with acute or convalescent COVID-19. This receptor chain uses TRBV7-6 and TRBJ1-1, and 12 junction bases match TRBD1. The CDR3 loop reads CASSLGGTGGRTEAFF. The nucleotide sequence reads as follows: TGTGCCAGCAGCTTAGGGGGGACAGGGGGCCGAACTGAAGCTTTCTTT.